These T cell receptor beta chains were read from a single sample in a study of response to subunit inactivated influenza vaccine. Using its own MiXCR run on the RT-PCR reads, TCRdb lists one record per CDR3 protein. This table has 650,000 to 800,000 distinct CDR3 sequences, approximately 15% appearing once. The starting material was PBMCs from blood, obtained around 14 days before vaccination. Receptor source: a man in his forties or fifties who received an inactivated influenza vaccine. CDR3s include the opening cysteine and the closing phenylalanine or tryptophan. A D gene is named only where the DNA matches it firmly. Clone size, where shown, is once, few, many, or a class for clones that have expanded.

V gene,J gene,clone size,D gene,CDR3 DNA,CDR3 protein
TRBV4-2,TRBJ1-2,many,TRBD1,TGTGCCAGCAGCCACCCTCTGCAGGGGGCTAGGGGCTACACCTTC,CASSHPLQGARGYTF
TRBV7-2,TRBJ2-5,-,-,TGTGCCAGCAGCGATCCCGGTGGGACCCAGTACTTC,CASSDPGGTQYF
TRBV5-1,TRBJ1-2,-,TRBD1,TGCGCCAGCAGCATGGGACAGGGCGACTATGGCTACACCTTC,CASSMGQGDYGYTF
TRBV12-3/TRBV12-4,TRBJ1-1,-,TRBD1,TGTGCCAGCAGTTTTGGGGACAGGGAGAACACTGAAGCTTTCTTT,CASSFGDRENTEAFF
TRBV4-1,TRBJ2-3,-,TRBD1,TGCGCCAGCAGCCAACATAGGGACAGGGGGTTCTCAGATACGCAGTATTTT,CASSQHRDRGFSDTQYF
TRBV2,TRBJ1-1,few,-,TGTGCCAGCAACCCAGAACAAGTATGGGGAACTGAAGCTTTCTTT,CASNPEQVWGTEAFF
TRBV5-1,TRBJ2-3,-,TRBD2,TGCGCCAGCAGCTTGAGTACGCGGGGGGGCCGCACAGATACGCAGTATTTT,CASSLSTRGGRTDTQYF
TRBV6-4,TRBJ2-1,few,TRBD1,TGTGCCAGCAGTGCCAGAGAAGGGACAGGGAGCGACAATGAGCAGTTCTTC,CASSAREGTGSDNEQFF
TRBV7-2,TRBJ2-5,-,TRBD1,TGTGCCAGCAGCCCGACGGGACAGGGGGCGCGAGAGACCCAGTACTTC,CASSPTGQGARETQYF
TRBV7-2,TRBJ2-7,-,-,TGTGCCAGCAGCTTGGCGGGGGCAGGGGGCAGATACGAGCAGTACTTC,CASSLAGAGGRYEQYF
TRBV5-4,TRBJ2-5,-,-,TGTGCCAGCAGCTTGGTAGTTCAAGAGACCCAGTACTTC,CASSLVVQETQYF
TRBV10-3,TRBJ2-1,-,TRBD2,TGTGCCATCAGTCGGCGGGAGTTCGATGAGCAGTTCTTC,CAISRREFDEQFF
TRBV4-3,TRBJ2-7,few,-,TGCGCCAGCAGCCAAGCGGTAGGGCAGTCCTACGAGCAGTACTTC,CASSQAVGQSYEQYF
TRBV4-1,TRBJ2-6,-,-,TGCGCCAGCAGCCAAGGGTACACCTCTGGGGCCAACGTCCTGACTTTC,CASSQGYTSGANVLTF
TRBV4-3,TRBJ2-1,few,TRBD2,TGCGCCAGCAGCCAACACTATAGCGGGAGCGACAATGAGCAGTTCTTC,CASSQHYSGSDNEQFF
TRBV7-8,TRBJ2-1,-,TRBD1,TGTGCCAGCAGCCTACGACTTAAAACAGGGGGCGATGAGCAGTTCTTC,CASSLRLKTGGDEQFF
TRBV7-9,TRBJ1-4,-,-,TGTGCCAGCAGCACGGGACCGCCCACAACTAATGAAAAACTGTTTTTT,CASSTGPPTTNEKLFF
TRBV12-3/TRBV12-4,TRBJ2-3,few,-,TGTGCCAGCAGCCGCGGCCTAGAGGGCCCCCGGAATACGCAGTATTTT,CASSRGLEGPRNTQYF
TRBV30,TRBJ2-2,few,-,TGTGCCTGGAGTCCTACAAGAACCGGGGAGCTGTTTTTT,CAWSPTRTGELFF
TRBV5-1,TRBJ2-5,few,-,TGCGCCAGCAGCGGGCACACAGGGTGGCAAGAGACCCAGTACTTC,CASSGHTGWQETQYF
TRBV21-1,TRBJ1-1,few,-,TGTGCCAGCAGCATCCACAGGGGGCGAGGTTTTCGGAAGTACAACACTGAAGCTTTCTTT,CASSIHRGRGFRKYNTEAFF
TRBV7-9,TRBJ2-7,-,TRBD2,TGTGCCAGCAGCTTAGAGAGGCTAGCGGGATCCGAGCAGTACTTC,CASSLERLAGSEQYF
TRBV6-2/TRBV6-3,TRBJ2-4,few,TRBD2,TGTGCCAGCAGTACCGGGACTAGCGTAGCCAAAAACATTCAGTACTTC,CASSTGTSVAKNIQYF
TRBV14,TRBJ2-1,-,TRBD1,TGTGCCAGCAGCCAAGACGCCGGGACAGCTTACAATGAGCAGTTCTTC,CASSQDAGTAYNEQFF
TRBV5-6,TRBJ2-1,-,TRBD1,TGTGCCAGCAGCTACCCCGACAGGGGAATATACAATGAGCAGTTCTTC,CASSYPDRGIYNEQFF
TRBV29-1,TRBJ2-1,many,-,TGCAGCGCAAAGACAGGAGCTGACCGCAATGAGCAGTTCTTC,CSAKTGADRNEQFF
TRBV10-3,TRBJ2-3,many,TRBD2,TGTGCCACCACAGCGGGAACCACAGATACGCAGTATTTT,CATTAGTTDTQYF
TRBV24-1,TRBJ2-1,few,-,TGTGCCATCTCCGCTCCGGGGACCTCCTACAATGAGCAGTTCTTC,CAISAPGTSYNEQFF
TRBV15,TRBJ2-2,-,TRBD1,TGTTCCACCAGCAGACCCTCTTGGACAGGGGTTGAAGGTACCGGGGAGCTGTTTTTT,CSTSRPSWTGVEGTGELFF
TRBV5-1,TRBJ2-2,-,TRBD2,TGCGCCAGCAGCCGATTATCCGGGACTAGCGGATCTAACACCGGGGAGCTGTTTTTT,CASSRLSGTSGSNTGELFF
TRBV4-2,TRBJ2-6,-,-,TGTGCCAGCAGCCAAGAGTTTCGCAGCTCTGGGGCCAACGTCCTGACTTTC,CASSQEFRSSGANVLTF
TRBV6-1,TRBJ2-3,many,-,TGTGCCAGCAGTCAGAACGGACTCCTCACAGATACGCAGTATTTT,CASSQNGLLTDTQYF
TRBV27,TRBJ2-1,-,TRBD2,TGTGCCAGCCTCCCTGGGACTAGCGGTTACAATGAGCAGTTCTTC,CASLPGTSGYNEQFF
TRBV28,TRBJ2-5,few,TRBD2,TGTGCCAGCAGTTTGCCAGCGGGAAGGCGGGAGACCCAGTACTTC,CASSLPAGRRETQYF
TRBV18,TRBJ2-1,-,-,TGTGCCAGCTCACTAACGACAGAACCTAATGAGCAGTTCTTC,CASSLTTEPNEQFF
TRBV7-8,TRBJ2-7,few,-,TGTGCCAGCAGCTTCTCGGACAGCCACCAGGCCGAGCAGTACTTC,CASSFSDSHQAEQYF
TRBV10-3,TRBJ1-1,-,-,TGTGCCATCAGTGAAAGCGGGGTCTCGAACACTGAAGCTTTCTTT,CAISESGVSNTEAFF
TRBV24-1,TRBJ2-5,-,-,TGTGCCACCAGTGCGACAGCACAAGAGACCCAGTACTTC,CATSATAQETQYF
TRBV25-1,TRBJ2-5,few,-,TGTGCCCAAGCAAGGGTGCAAGAGACCCAGTACTTC,CAQARVQETQYF
TRBV11-2,TRBJ2-7,-,TRBD2,TGTGCCAGCAGCCGGCTAGCGGGAGAAGGGGAGCAGTACTTC,CASSRLAGEGEQYF
TRBV15,TRBJ2-5,few,TRBD2,TGTGCCACCAGCAACGATGGGACTAGCGGATACACTCTCAAGCGGAAGACCCAGTACTTC,CATSNDGTSGYTLKRKTQYF
TRBV29-1,TRBJ2-3,few,-,TGCAGCACACGCACGGTCCTCGCAGATACGCAGTATTTT,CSTRTVLADTQYF